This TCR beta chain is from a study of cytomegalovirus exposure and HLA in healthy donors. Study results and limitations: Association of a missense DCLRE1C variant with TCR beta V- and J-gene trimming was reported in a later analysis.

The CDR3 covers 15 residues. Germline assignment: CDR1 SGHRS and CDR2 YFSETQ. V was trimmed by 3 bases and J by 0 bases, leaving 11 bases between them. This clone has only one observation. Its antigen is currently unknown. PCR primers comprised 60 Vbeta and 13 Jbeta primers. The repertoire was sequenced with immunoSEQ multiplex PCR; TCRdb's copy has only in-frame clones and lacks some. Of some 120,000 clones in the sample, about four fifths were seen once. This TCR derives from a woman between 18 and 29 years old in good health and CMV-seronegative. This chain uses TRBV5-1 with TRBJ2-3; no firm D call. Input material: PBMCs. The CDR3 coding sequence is TGCGCCAGCAGCTACTCCGCCGTTAGCACAGATACGCAGTATTTT. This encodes CASSYSAVSTDTQYF.